This passage covers 31 T cell receptor beta chains from one sample sequenced in a study of control samples from healthy donors and cancer patients. TCRdb's table, derived via immunoSEQ multiplex PCR, lists solely in-frame clones and lacks some. This sample has 120,000 to 150,000 clones; over 85% occur once, and the top ten carry less than 6%. Specimen: blood. These TCRs come from a man aged 18 to 35 in good health.

The chain joins TRBV5-1 to TRBJ2-3, with D unresolved. CDR3 length: 12 residues. The V end lost 2 bases, the J end lost 6 bases, and 7 bases lay between the germline ends. Germline loops: CDR1 SGHRS, CDR2 YFSETQ. The CDR3 spells CASSFRLDTQYF. DNA of the CDR3: TGCGCCAGCAGCTTCCGACTCGATACGCAGTATTTT.

The rearrangement links TRBV6-5 to TRBJ1-2, with D unclear. Germline V gene lookup returns CDR1 MNHEY and CDR2 SVGAGI. The CDR3 is 12 residues long. With 7 bases removed from V and 1 base from J, the gap between germline ends came to 7 bases. DNA of the CDR3: TGTGCCAGCACCATATTTAACTATGGCTACACCTTC. Translating gives CASTIFNYGYTF.

The chain links TRBV19 to TRBJ1-1, with a possible D match to TRBD1 (5 bases). The germline V gene has CDR1 LNHDA and CDR2 SQIVND (reference sequence). V dropped 9 bases and J dropped 1 base, with 18 bases sitting between them. The CDR3 contains 15 residues. CDR3 nucleotides: TGTGCCAGCAGGGAGGGTGGACTGAGGAACACTGAAGCTTTCTTT. Translation gives CASREGGLRNTEAFF.

The chain has TRBV7-9 and TRBJ2-7; 8 nucleotides agree with TRBD2. Germline V gene lookup returns CDR1 SEHNR and CDR2 FQNEAQ (reference sequence). Unmatched junction bases numbered 5, after V lost 2 bases and J lost 5 bases. The CDR3 is 14 residues long. The CDR3 DNA reads TGTGCCAGCAGCTTAAGGAGCGGGAGTAACGAGCAGTACTTC. It translates to CASSLRSGSNEQYF.

This clone was detected only once. The chain recombines TRBV5-1 with TRBJ2-2, with D maybe TRBD1 (5 bases). The CDR3 is 18 amino acids. Germline lookup yields CDR1 SGHRS and CDR2 YFSETQ. Trimming stripped 3 bases from V and 5 bases from J, with 23 bases between. The CDR3 DNA sequence: TGCGCCAGCAGCTCAGGGAAGGGTATGGTGCTAGATACCGGGGAGCTGTTTTTT. Protein product: CASSSGKGMVLDTGELFF.

The chain recombines TRBV15 with TRBJ1-6; the D is unclear. The CDR3 spans 16 residues. Germline lookup yields CDR1 LNHNV and CDR2 YYDKDF (reference sequence). V was clipped by 0 bases and J by 6 bases, with 12 bases between them. CDR3 sequence reads: CATSRERGSLNSPLHF. The CDR3 DNA is TGTGCCACCAGCAGAGAGAGAGGGTCCCTTAATTCACCCCTCCACTTT.

About this clone: The same CDR3 also results from other DNA sequences found in this sample. The V call is TRBV7-9, the J call TRBJ1-1; D is possibly TRBD1 (6 bases). Germline V CDR1 and CDR2: SEHNR, FQNEAQ (reference sequence). CDR3 length: 14 residues. V was trimmed by 1 base and J by 2 bases, leaving 8 bases between them. The CDR3 DNA is TGTGCCAGCAGCTTAGGCAGGGGAAACACTGAAGCTTTCTTT. Encoded protein: CASSLGRGNTEAFF.

V and J are TRBV19 and TRBJ2-2; maybe TRBD2 (6 bases). The germline CDR1 and CDR2 sequences are LNHDA and SQIVND (reference sequence). This CDR3 region has 15 residues. V was clipped by 1 base and J by 7 bases, with 13 bases between them. The CDR3 DNA reads as TGTGCCAGTAGTATAGTAGCAGGGAGGAGCGGGGAGCTGTTTTTT. It is translated as CASSIVAGRSGELFF.

The rearrangement joins TRBV27 to TRBJ2-7; D remains unclear. The CDR3 covers 11 residues. The V gene lost 4 bases and the J gene lost 3 bases, with 4 bases spanning the gap. Per germline, CDR1 MNHEY and CDR2 SMNVEV (reference sequence). The DNA of the CDR3 is TGTGCCAGCAGTTCATTCTACGAGCAGTACTTC. Its translation is CASSSFYEQYF.

The V call is TRBV27, the J call TRBJ2-7, with a weak D call TRBD1 (5 bases). V lost 5 bases and J lost 2, with 19 bases in between. The CDR3 is 16 amino acids. CDR1 and CDR2 (germline): MNHEY, SMNVEV (reference sequence). This CDR3 is CASSRPPGNPPYEQYF. The CDR3 bases are TGTGCCAGCAGTCGGCCCCCAGGGAACCCCCCCTACGAGCAGTACTTC.

The chain employs TRBV25-1 and TRBJ1-1; unclear D gene. Germline V gene sequence: CDR1 MGHDK, CDR2 SYGVNS. With 1 base removed from V and 4 bases from J, the gap between germline ends came to 10 bases. The CDR3 totals 14 residues. The CDR3 DNA reads as TGTGCCAGCAGTGAATCCTCCCGGAGCACTGAAGCTTTCTTT. Its protein is CASSESSRSTEAFF. The full variable domain, completed using reference TRBV25-1 and TRBJ1-1, is EADIYQTPRYLVIGTGKKITLECSQTMGHDKMYWYQQDPGMELHLIHYSYGVNSTEKGDLSSESTVSRIRTEHFPLTLESARPSHTSQYLCASSESSRSTEAFFGQGTRLTVV.

This clone occurred a few times. J is TRBJ1-6 and V is TRBV7-9, with D unclear. Trimming left V 2 bases short and J 11 bases short, with 16 bases between. The CDR3 totals 15 residues. Germline lookup yields CDR1 SEHNR and CDR2 FQNEAQ (reference sequence). CDR3 nucleotides: TGTGCCAGCAGCTTACTTTCGGGTGGAACCACACCCCTCCACTTT. Protein product: CASSLLSGGTTPLHF.

The chain recombines TRBV28 with TRBJ2-7; no definite D call. The V gene's germline CDR1 is MDHEN and CDR2 SYDVKM. The CDR3 sequence is 14 residues long. V lost 2 bases and J 4 bases, leaving 12 bases between the germline ends. The CDR3 here is CASSLVAQWYEQYF. The CDR3 coding sequence is TGTGCCAGCAGTTTAGTGGCACAGTGGTACGAGCAGTACTTC.

The rearrangement uses TRBV30 and TRBJ1-2, with 7 bases lining up with TRBD1. Germline CDR1 reads GTSNPN; CDR2 reads SVGIG (reference sequence). The CDR3 runs 15 residues. Losses at the gene ends were 1 base for V and 0 bases for J; bases not matched to a gene: 5. The CDR3 loop is CAWSDRQGPNYGYTF. CDR3 coding DNA: TGTGCCTGGAGTGATCGACAGGGTCCTAACTATGGCTACACCTTC.

This sequence joins TRBV6-5 and TRBJ1-1; 7 bases match TRBD1. This CDR3 has 12 amino acids. The V gene end was trimmed by 7 bases and the J gene end by 6 bases; junction bases not matched to a gene: 5. In germline, CDR1 is MNHEY, CDR2 SVGAGI. Here the CDR3 DNA reads TGTGCCAGCACCAGAGGGGGCGCTGAAGCTTTCTTT. This codes for CASTRGGAEAFF.

The chain recombines TRBV21-1 with TRBJ1-5; TRBD1, the table's D call, lacks a check against the DNA. TRBV21-1 is deemed a pseudogene. CDR3 size: 16 residues. This chain's CDR3 is CASSKGQQIGFQPQHF. In DNA form, the CDR3 reads TGTGCCAGCAGCAAAGGTCAACAGATCGGTTTTCAGCCCCAGCATTTT.

The chain links TRBV19 to TRBJ1-6; D unresolved. Germline V gives CDR1 LNHDA, CDR2 SQIVND (reference sequence). The CDR3 covers 15 residues. Trimming shortened V by 9 bases and J by 9 bases, and 21 bases separated the two germline ends. As DNA, the CDR3 is TGTGCCAGCAGAGTACGGGAAAGTCAAGGTTCACCCCTCCACTTT. This sequence encodes CASRVRESQGSPLHF.

This rearrangement joins TRBV6-5 to TRBJ2-6; the match to TRBD1 covers 8 bases. Germline V gene data show CDR1 as MNHEY and CDR2 as SVGAGI. This CDR3 has 15 amino acids. The junction had 2 bases not matched to a gene; V was cut back by 5 bases and J by 2 bases. The CDR3 region is CASSRQGPGANVLTF. In DNA form, the CDR3 reads TGTGCCAGCAGTAGACAGGGGCCTGGGGCCAACGTCCTGACTTTC.

The V gene is TRBV27, the J gene TRBJ1-1; D call uncertain. CDR1 and CDR2 from the germline V gene are MNHEY and SMNVEV (reference sequence). The V end lost 10 bases, the J end lost 1 base, and 13 bases lay between the germline ends. CDR3 length: 13 amino acids. The CDR3 is CATASKGNTEAFF. The CDR3 region has the DNA TGTGCCACTGCCTCGAAGGGGAACACTGAAGCTTTCTTT.

The chain is built from TRBV7-6 and TRBJ2-7; possible D gene TRBD2, 6 bases. There are 17 residues in the CDR3. Germline V gene lookup returns CDR1 SGHVS and CDR2 FNYEAQ. V was shortened by 3 bases and J by 3 bases, with 21 bases between the two germline ends. Written as DNA, the CDR3 is TGTGCCAGCAGCTTGACTTCGGGGGACTTGGGGTACTACGAGCAGTACTTC. The encoded protein is CASSLTSGDLGYYEQYF. The variable domain in full, with the rest retrieved from reference TRBV7-6 and TRBJ2-7, is GAGVSQSPRYKVTKRGQDVALRCDPISGHVSLYWYRQALGQGPEFLTYFNYEAQQDKSGLPNDRFSAERPEGSISTLTIQRTEQRDSAMYRCASSLTSGDLGYYEQYFGPGTRLTVT.

The chain recombines TRBV11-2 with TRBJ2-6; no clear D. V shed 5 bases and J shed 0 bases, with 11 bases lying between them. The germline gives CDR1 SGHAT, CDR2 FQNNGV. The CDR3 extends over 16 amino acids. CDR3 amino acids: CASSTSSSSGANVLTF. The CDR3 DNA follows: TGTGCCAGCAGCACCAGCAGCAGCTCTGGGGCCAACGTCCTGACTTTC.

The chain links TRBV28 to TRBJ1-2; D is possibly TRBD1 (5 bases). This CDR3 contains 13 residues. Deletions cut 10 bases from V and 6 bases from J, with 18 bases between. Per germline, CDR1 MDHEN and CDR2 SYDVKM. The CDR3 DNA sequence: TGTGCCATCCCCGTGGGGGGTGTCGATGGCTACACCTTC. Translated: CAIPVGGVDGYTF.

The count of this clone is one. This sequence joins TRBV6-2 or TRBV6-3 and TRBJ2-3; 8 bases are shared with TRBD1. V was pared by 6 bases and J by 2 bases, with 10 bases of the junction left unmatched. The germline V gene encodes CDR1 MNHEY and CDR2 SVGEGT. This CDR3 contains 16 residues. The DNA of the CDR3 is TGTGCCAGCAGCCCTCCCAGGACAGGGTACACAGATACGCAGTATTTT. It yields the protein CASSPPRTGYTDTQYF.

This sequence joins TRBV3-1 (or the pseudogene TRBV3-2) and TRBJ2-2; no clear D. The V gene's germline CDR1 is LGHDT and CDR2 YNNKEL (reference sequence). Trimming pared 4 bases from V and 2 bases from J, leaving 11 bases between. The CDR3 runs 15 residues. CDR3 sequence reads: CASSRRNGNTGELFF. The CDR3 DNA is TGTGCCAGCAGCCGTCGGAACGGAAACACCGGGGAGCTGTTTTTT.

The rearrangement joins TRBV28 to TRBJ2-1; no clear D. The germline V gene has CDR1 MDHEN and CDR2 SYDVKM. The CDR3 runs to 14 residues. The CDR3 nucleotides are TGTGCAGCCTATGGGCCCTACTCCTACAATGAGCAGTTCTTC. Translated, it gives CAAYGPYSYNEQFF.

The chain has TRBV27 and TRBJ2-1; the match to TRBD2 covers 11 bases. V shed 7 bases, J shed 2 bases, and the junction held 7 bases outside the gene matches. The CDR3 length is 16 residues. CDR1 MNHEY and CDR2 SMNVEV come from the germline V gene (reference sequence). The CDR3 sequence: CASKIKGLAAYNEQFF. The CDR3 DNA is TGTGCCAGCAAAATAAAGGGACTAGCGGCCTACAATGAGCAGTTCTTC.

This clone showed up just a few times. The V call is TRBV19, the J call TRBJ1-3; no reliable D call. CDR1 and CDR2 from the germline V gene are LNHDA and SQIVND (reference sequence). V was clipped by 6 bases and J by 0 bases, with 30 bases between them. This CDR3 spans 21 amino acids. The CDR3 region is CASSLPIFDLAGRASGNTIYF. The CDR3 coding sequence is TGTGCCAGTAGCCTTCCGATCTTCGATCTGGCAGGCCGGGCCTCTGGAAACACCATATATTTT.

The chain employs TRBV5-5 and TRBJ1-2, with D tentatively TRBD1 (6 bases). V dropped 4 bases and J dropped 1 base, with 17 bases sitting between them. Per germline, CDR1 SGHKS and CDR2 YYEKEE (reference sequence). The CDR3 runs 16 residues. The CDR3, as DNA: TGTGCCAGCAGCAGTTATCACCCGGACAGTAACTATGGCTACACCTTC. The encoded protein is CASSSYHPDSNYGYTF.

This clone was recorded only once. The rearrangement uses TRBV4-3 and TRBJ1-1; no firm D call. Germline V lookup: CDR1 LGHNA, CDR2 YSLEER. There are 14 residues in the CDR3. Trimming took off 3 bases at V and 1 base at J, with 9 bases between the two ends. The CDR3 nucleotides are TGCGCCAGCAGCCACCTGACGGCGAACACTGAAGCTTTCTTT. The encoded protein is CASSHLTANTEAFF.

The CDR3 loop is CAISRGVVGNEQYF. The CDR3 region has the DNA TGTGCCATCTCCCGCGGGGTAGTTGGCAACGAGCAGTACTTC. The rearrangement links TRBV6-6 to TRBJ2-7; a possible D gene is TRBD2 (6 bases). The V gene lost 10 bases and the J gene lost 5 bases, with 21 bases spanning the gap. Germline CDR1 reads MNHNY; CDR2 reads SVGAGI (reference sequence). The CDR3 is 14 residues long.

The V and J genes are TRBV12-3 or TRBV12-4 and TRBJ2-1, with 7 bases lining up with TRBD1. The CDR3 contains 13 residues. V dropped 2 bases and J dropped 9; count of bases not matched to a gene: 4. DNA of the CDR3: TGTGCCAGCAGTTTACGCCGGACAGGTGAGCAGTTCTTC. Protein: CASSLRRTGEQFF.